This T cell receptor beta chain is from a study of cytomegalovirus exposure and HLA in healthy donors. This CDR3 comprises 14 residues. V gave up 6 bases and J gave up 4 bases, with 15 bases separating them. Germline CDR1 WNHNN, CDR2 SYGVQD (reference sequence). Assay: immunoSEQ multiplex PCR; the TCRdb copy retains only in-frame clones and omits some. The sample lists over 110,000 clones, around 87% seen once, with around 10% in the top ten. The specimen sequenced was PBMCs. This TCR was sampled from a young man in good health and CMV-seropositive. This chain uses TRBV10-1 with TRBJ1-2; perhaps TRBD1 as D (5 bases). DNA of the CDR3: TGCGCCAGCAGCGGAGGGGACGGCACCTATGGCTACACCTTC. Translation gives CASSGGDGTYGYTF.